This TCR beta chain comes out of a study of CD8+ T cells in alopecia areata. This clone turned up a few times. Noted treatment: oral pan-JAK inhibitor, 5-10 mg twice daily. Samples from alopecia areata patients were lesional scalp punch biopsies and peripheral blood. Sequencing relied on a cDNA template that was reverse transcribed from extracted RNA. TCRdb's copy holds only in-frame clones and misses some; the assay was immunoSEQ multiplex PCR. The data show thousands of clones, with about 68% seen just once and under 8% held by the top ten. The sample here was skin, taken at week 24, from a patient treated with tofacitinib. The TCR was taken from a human donor with alopecia areata.

The CDR3 reads CASSLRDRGPYEQYF. As DNA, the CDR3 is TGTGCCAGCAGCTTGAGGGACAGGGGGCCCTACGAGCAGTACTTC. The rearrangement links TRBV5-6 to TRBJ2-7; 12 positions match TRBD1. The V and J ends lost 1 base and 2 bases, in that order; junction bases with no gene match: 1. The CDR3 length is 15 residues. The V gene's germline CDR1 is SGHDT and CDR2 YYEEEE.